This is a list of T cell receptor beta chains from one sample in a study of blood T cell repertoires in COVID-19. Profiling relied on immunoSEQ multiplex PCR, and the TCRdb table lists in-frame clones only, not all of them. Among 88,000 or so clones listed, roughly 80% were seen once. Material: peripheral blood. Receptor source: a human donor in a cohort sampled during active COVID-19. CDR3s include the opening cysteine and the closing phenylalanine or tryptophan. Each record gives: J gene, D gene, clone size, V gene, CDR3 protein, CDR3 DNA. The D gene is left open where the match is weak. Clone size is given for some rows only: seen once, a few or many times, or a class if the clone is expanded.

>TRBJ1-4|TRBD1|NA|TRBV4-2
CASSQTGQTFATNEKLFF
TGTGCCAGCAGCCAAACGGGACAGACTTTTGCAACTAATGAAAAACTGTTTTTT
>TRBJ2-1|TRBD1|NA|TRBV9
CASSPREGALNEQFF
TGTGCCAGCAGCCCCCGTGAGGGGGCTTTGAATGAGCAGTTCTTC
>TRBJ1-5|NA|NA|TRBV6-2/TRBV6-3
CASSYSQGRQPQHF
TGTGCCAGCAGTTACTCACAGGGTCGGCAGCCCCAGCATTTT
>TRBJ1-2|TRBD1|NA|TRBV18
CASSDSGTDNYGYTF
TGTGCCAGCTCAGACTCCGGGACAGATAACTATGGCTACACCTTC
>TRBJ1-1|TRBD1|few|TRBV7-9
CASSWRDRGENTEAFF
TGTGCCAGCAGCTGGAGGGACAGGGGGGAGAACACTGAAGCTTTCTTT
>TRBJ2-3|TRBD2|NA|TRBV14
CASSQRGGGRSTDTQYF
TGTGCCAGCAGCCAAAGGGGTGGCGGGAGAAGCACAGATACGCAGTATTTT
>TRBJ1-2|TRBD1|few|TRBV19
CASSMLGQVLGYTF
TGTGCCAGTAGTATGTTGGGACAGGTACTTGGCTACACCTTC
>TRBJ1-6|TRBD1|few|TRBV5-4
CASSWGTGNSPLHF
TGTGCCAGCAGCTGGGGGACAGGGAATTCACCCCTCCACTTT
>TRBJ1-6|NA|NA|TRBV2
CATQTGYNSPLHF
TGTGCCACCCAGACAGGTTATAATTCACCCCTCCACTTT
>TRBJ1-5|NA|once|TRBV6-1
CASSEKSSGQPQHF
TGTGCCAGCAGTGAAAAAAGCAGCGGTCAGCCCCAGCATTTT
>TRBJ2-1|NA|NA|TRBV30
CAWSVGAEYNEQFF
TGTGCCTGGAGTGTAGGGGCGGAGTACAATGAGCAGTTCTTC
>TRBJ2-1|NA|NA|TRBV5-1
CASSWDIGQNNEQFF
TGCGCCAGCAGCTGGGACATCGGACAAAACAATGAGCAGTTCTTC
>TRBJ1-2|TRBD1|NA|TRBV10-2
CASSGAGTGGYGYTF
TGCGCCAGCAGCGGGGCAGGGACAGGGGGCTATGGCTACACCTTC
>TRBJ2-3|NA|NA|TRBV5-1
CASTLDAGPTDTQYF
TGCGCCAGCACCCTTGACGCGGGACCCACAGATACGCAGTATTTT
>TRBJ2-7|TRBD1|NA|TRBV6-5
CASRRDRDYYEQYF
TGTGCCAGCAGGCGGGACAGGGACTACTACGAGCAGTACTTC
>TRBJ1-3|NA|NA|TRBV18
CASSPGARSTGNTIYF
TGTGCCAGCTCACCAGGGGCCCGATCCACTGGAAACACCATATATTTT
>TRBJ2-3|NA|NA|TRBV7-2
CASSSGGRQGADTQYF
TGTGCCAGCAGCTCAGGAGGGCGGCAGGGGGCAGATACGCAGTATTTT
>TRBJ2-7|NA|NA|TRBV7-2
CASSLAMSLSAYEQYF
TGTGCCAGCAGCTTAGCAATGTCTTTAAGCGCTTACGAGCAGTACTTC
>TRBJ1-4|NA|NA|TRBV15
CATSRDFAATNEKLFF
TGTGCCACCAGCAGAGATTTTGCAGCAACTAATGAAAAACTGTTTTTT
>TRBJ2-2|NA|NA|TRBV2
CASSLLAKRGMSGELFF
TGTGCCAGCAGTCTGCTAGCGAAAAGAGGGATGTCCGGGGAGCTGTTTTTT
>TRBJ2-2|NA|NA|TRBV6-5
CASSPTGVTGELFF
TGTGCCAGCAGTCCTACAGGAGTCACCGGGGAGCTGTTTTTT
>TRBJ2-1|TRBD1|NA|TRBV29-1
CSANRDRPIEQFF
TGCAGCGCCAACCGGGACAGACCGATTGAGCAGTTCTTC
>TRBJ2-3|NA|NA|TRBV5-4
CASTPGLLTDTQYF
TGTGCCAGCACCCCGGGACTTCTCACAGATACGCAGTATTTT
>TRBJ2-7|TRBD2|NA|TRBV4-2
CASSHGDSGNYEQYF
TGTGCCAGCAGCCATGGCGATAGCGGGAACTACGAGCAGTACTTC
>TRBJ1-1|TRBD1|NA|TRBV15
CATSRGQQGDAFF
TGTGCCACCAGCAGAGGTCAACAGGGGGATGCTTTCTTT
>TRBJ1-5|TRBD1|NA|TRBV19
CASSIFTGAGINQPQHF
TGTGCCAGTAGTATCTTTACAGGGGCAGGGATCAATCAGCCCCAGCATTTT
>TRBJ2-1|NA|once|TRBV15
CATSRGSFKEQFF
TGTGCCACCAGCAGAGGTAGTTTCAAGGAGCAGTTCTTC
>TRBJ2-2|NA|NA|TRBV14
CASSQFPPGFTGELFF
TGTGCCAGCAGCCAATTCCCCCCAGGGTTCACCGGGGAGCTGTTTTTT
>TRBJ1-2|NA|NA|TRBV7-2
CASSLATVNYGYTF
TGTGCCAGCAGCTTAGCGACAGTTAACTATGGCTACACCTTC
>TRBJ2-1|NA|NA|TRBV20-1
CSASPVVRRYNEQFF
TGCAGTGCTAGTCCAGTGGTTCGGAGGTACAATGAGCAGTTCTTC
>TRBJ2-2|NA|once|TRBV19
CASSFARGELFF
TGTGCCAGTAGTTTCGCACGGGGGGAGCTGTTTTTT
>TRBJ2-3|TRBD2|NA|TRBV5-8
CASSLGLAGDTQYF
TGTGCCAGCAGCTTGGGGCTAGCGGGAGATACGCAGTATTTT
>TRBJ2-7|TRBD1|NA|TRBV5-4
CASSSGTDSYEQYF
TGTGCCAGCAGCTCCGGGACAGACAGCTACGAGCAGTACTTC
>TRBJ2-1|TRBD2|NA|TRBV5-1
CASSFSSGSHNEQFF
TGCGCCAGCAGCTTTTCGAGCGGGAGCCACAATGAGCAGTTCTTC
>TRBJ2-1|NA|NA|TRBV10-3
CAISESGKASTEQFF
TGTGCCATCAGTGAGTCAGGGAAGGCTAGCACCGAGCAGTTCTTC
>TRBJ2-1|TRBD2|NA|TRBV10-3
CAISERVGGDEQFF
TGTGCCATCAGTGAGCGGGTTGGGGGGGATGAGCAGTTCTTC
>TRBJ1-3|NA|NA|TRBV23-1
CASTIQDVTSGNTIYF
TGCGCCAGCACTATTCAAGATGTCACCTCTGGAAACACCATATATTTT
>TRBJ1-2|TRBD1|NA|TRBV12-3/TRBV12-4
CASRSGTAYGYTF
TGTGCCAGCAGGTCCGGGACAGCTTATGGCTACACCTTC
>TRBJ2-5|NA|NA|TRBV6-5
CASSYGGAQETQYF
TGTGCCAGCAGTTACGGCGGGGCCCAAGAGACCCAGTACTTC
>TRBJ1-1|NA|NA|TRBV19
CASSIYGGGSRTEAFF
TGTGCCAGTAGTATATATGGGGGGGGGTCAAGGACTGAAGCTTTCTTT
>TRBJ1-5|NA|NA|TRBV5-6
CASSTQNYSNQPQHF
TGTGCCAGCAGCACGCAGAACTATAGCAATCAGCCCCAGCATTTT
>TRBJ2-7|NA|medium-sized|TRBV7-8
CASSRPEDSYEQYF
TGTGCCAGCAGCCGTCCCGAGGACAGCTACGAGCAGTACTTC
>TRBJ2-5|TRBD2|NA|TRBV5-6
CASSLAGVGGRGRETQYF
TGTGCCAGCAGCTTGGCGGGGGTCGGCGGGAGAGGCAGGGAGACCCAGTACTTC
>TRBJ2-7|TRBD1|NA|TRBV10-3
CAINPDRGVGEQYF
TGTGCCATCAATCCGGACAGGGGGGTAGGGGAGCAGTACTTC
>TRBJ1-3|TRBD1|NA|TRBV5-6
CASSAGQLFSGNTIYF
TGTGCCAGCAGCGCGGGACAGCTCTTCTCTGGAAACACCATATATTTT
>TRBJ1-4|NA|NA|TRBV6-1
CASSEGSLNEKLFF
TGTGCCAGCAGTGAAGGGTCCCTAAATGAAAAACTGTTTTTT
>TRBJ2-1|NA|few|TRBV5-1
CASSLGASATYNEQFF
TGCGCCAGCAGCTTGGGAGCTAGCGCGACCTACAATGAGCAGTTCTTC
>TRBJ2-1|TRBD2|NA|TRBV28
CASSPLAGAYNEQFF
TGTGCCAGCAGCCCACTAGCGGGAGCCTACAATGAGCAGTTCTTC